This T cell receptor (beta chain) was found in a study of T cell responses to AZD1222 COVID-19 vaccine. Profiling relied on immunoSEQ multiplex PCR, and the TCRdb table lists in-frame clones only, not all of them. The sample carries around 180,000 clones, 85% to 90% recorded once. Study results and caveats: Clonal diversity may have been underestimated in mostly white British donors. The CD4 TCRs associated with vaccination extended across spike and predominated at 160-218 and 743-854. Repertoires were obtained only post-peak T cell response.

Germline values: CDR1 SGHKS, CDR2 YYEKEE (reference sequence). The CDR3 covers 16 residues. The V segment lost 0 bases and the J segment 1 base; nucleotides outside the gene matches: 6. A note on this clone: Its target is unknown.

This sequence originates from an adult in good health. The V gene is TRBV5-5, the J gene TRBJ1-1, with 7 nucleotides matching TRBD1. The input for sequencing was peripheral blood, taken on day 0 of MenACWY control vaccination. CDR3 bases: TGTGCCAGCAGCTTGGAACAGGGGTGGGGGAACACTGAAGCTTTCTTT. Translated, it gives CASSLEQGWGNTEAFF. Filled out from reference TRBV5-5 and TRBJ1-1, the complete variable domain reads DAGVTQSPTHLIKTRGQQVTLRCSPISGHKSVSWYQQVLGQGPQFIFQYYEKEERGRGNFPDRFSARQFPNYSSELNVNALLLGDSALYLCASSLEQGWGNTEAFFGQGTRLTVV.